The clone carrying this T cell receptor (beta chain) was seen ten or more times. This sample is part of a study of T cells in Graves' hyperthyroidism and ophthalmopathy. Researchers amplified the TCR beta CDR3 regions from RNA transcripts. TCR CDR3 underwent first-round RT-PCR with the HTBI primer set. A single record per CDR3 protein comes from TCRdb applying MiXCR to the multiplex PCR reads. The table records about 350,000 distinct CDR3 sequences, about 18% of them present only once. The source of the PBMCs was 9.5 to 10 ml of fresh peripheral blood. Unmatched junction bases numbered 6, after V lost 3 bases and J lost 3 bases. Germline V CDR1 and CDR2: DFQATT, SNEGSKA (reference sequence). The CDR3 spans 15 residues.

This rearrangement joins TRBV20-1 to TRBJ2-5, with TRBD2 identical over 11 bases. The receptor was derived from a woman aged 25-40 years with Graves' hyperthyroidism that later progressed to Graves' ophthalmopathy. The sequenced sample was blood. The CDR3 loop is CSARASGGIEETQYF. The CDR3 DNA reads as TGCAGTGCTAGGGCTAGCGGGGGGATCGAAGAGACCCAGTACTTC.